This is a list of T cell receptor beta chains from one sample in a study of blood T cell repertoires in COVID-19. Using immunoSEQ multiplex PCR, the repertoire was profiled, and TCRdb retains in-frame clones only, with some absent. In the table there are over 150,000 clones, approximately 80% of which are singletons. The sample comprised peripheral blood. The receptors shown here come from a woman in her forties or fifties with acute or convalescent COVID-19. Each CDR3 is given with its conserved first and last residue. D genes are given only for firm matches. Some rows mark clone size as missing; the rest say once, few, many or name a class of expanded clone.

>TRBD1|-|TRBJ1-5|TRBV4-3
TGCGCCAGCAGCTATGACAGGGGTGATCAGCCCCAGCATTTT
CASSYDRGDQPQHF
>-|-|TRBJ2-7|TRBV10-1
TGCGCCAGCAGTGAGTCTGGCAGAACCTACGAGCAGTACTTC
CASSESGRTYEQYF
>-|few|TRBJ1-5|TRBV18
TGTGCCAGCTCCCCACTCGGAGATAGCAATCAGCCCCAGCATTTT
CASSPLGDSNQPQHF
>-|-|TRBJ2-7|TRBV3-1/TRBV3-2
TGTGCCAGCAGTCCCGCACCCCCGGACGAGCAGTACTTC
CASSPAPPDEQYF
>TRBD1|many|TRBJ1-2|TRBV28
TGTGCCAGCAGTCCCCTGAGTCAGGGGGCGAACTATGGCTACACCTTC
CASSPLSQGANYGYTF
>-|-|TRBJ1-5|TRBV18
TGTGCCAGCTCCCTTGACCAGGATCAGCCCCAGCATTTT
CASSLDQDQPQHF
>-|-|TRBJ1-2|TRBV12-3/TRBV12-4
TGTGCCAGCAGTTTAGGTGACAGCCATGGCTACACCTTC
CASSLGDSHGYTF
>TRBD1|-|TRBJ1-4|TRBV5-1
TGCGCCAGCAGCTTAACAGGGGAAGATGAAAAACTGTTTTTT
CASSLTGEDEKLFF
>-|-|TRBJ1-2|TRBV5-6
TGTGCCAGCAGCTTGGCCAGGGCCCATGGCTACACCTTC
CASSLARAHGYTF
>-|-|TRBJ2-5|TRBV5-1
TGCGCCAGCAGCTTGGCCATCGGGGGTGTTGGAGAGACCCAGTACTTC
CASSLAIGGVGETQYF
>TRBD1|-|TRBJ1-5|TRBV28
TGTGCCAGCGGCAGGGGGAAAAATCAGCCCCAGCATTTT
CASGRGKNQPQHF
>-|-|TRBJ2-2|TRBV5-1
TGCGCCAGCAGCTCGGGTTACGCTGACACCGGGGAGCTGTTTTTT
CASSSGYADTGELFF
>-|-|TRBJ1-1|TRBV6-5
TGTGCCAGCACCCGATTAGGAGGCACTGAAGCTTTCTTT
CASTRLGGTEAFF